The 8 T cell receptor beta chains below were found in one sample sequenced in a study of blood T cells in healthy people across ages. The second PCR ran roughly 6 to 11 cycles with a sample-barcoded 5' primer and J-beta primers. TCRdb ran MiXCR on the 5' RACE reads and lists one entry per CDR3 protein. Seen here are roughly 1.7 million distinct CDR3 sequences, about 35% observed once, and the top ten hold over 9%. Sequences were obtained from blood. The receptors originated from a woman aged 25 to 45 in good health.

This chain links TRBV29-1 with TRBJ1-2; D possibly corresponds to TRBD1 (5 bases). CDR1 and CDR2 from the germline V gene are SQVTM and ANQGSEA. V was pared by 5 bases and J by 8 bases, with 18 bases between. The CDR3 contains 13 residues. CDR3 in DNA: TGCAGCGTTCTTGGGGCTAAAGGCGAGGGCTACACCTTC. Protein sequence: CSVLGAKGEGYTF.

This clonotype was counted only a few times. The chain has TRBV10-3 and TRBJ2-5; 7 positions match TRBD2. The CDR3 contains 14 residues. Germline trimming cut 7 bases from V and 3 bases from J; bases unmatched to any gene: 8. Germline-derived CDR1 and CDR2 are ENHRY and SYGVKD. In DNA form, the CDR3 reads TGTGCCATCATGAAGAATCGGGGGGAAGAGACCCAGTACTTC. It yields the protein CAIMKNRGEETQYF.

The rearrangement uses TRBV2 and TRBJ2-6; no definite D call. The CDR3 spans 15 residues. Between the trimmed V and J ends, which lost 6 bases and 0 bases, there was a span of 9 bases. CDR1 is SNHLY, CDR2 FYNNEI, per germline. The DNA for the CDR3 is TGTGCCAGCAGAACTCAGAGCTCTGGGGCCAACGTCCTGACTTTC. This gives the protein CASRTQSSGANVLTF.

This chain joins TRBV11-2 and TRBJ2-7; 11 nucleotides match TRBD2. Germline lookup yields CDR1 SGHAT and CDR2 FQNNGV. This CDR3 is built from 18 residues. V was pared by 3 bases and J by 6 bases, with 16 bases of the junction left unmatched. The CDR3 spells CASSFLPLPSGRSGEQYF. CDR3 nucleotides: TGTGCCAGCAGCTTTCTCCCTCTCCCTAGCGGGAGGTCTGGCGAGCAGTACTTC.

This chain joins TRBV6-1 and TRBJ2-3, with 10 bases that match TRBD2. The CDR3 is made up of 15 amino acids. Looked up from germline, CDR1 is MNHNS and CDR2 is SASEGT. J lost 7 bases, V lost 6 bases, and 10 bases had no gene match. The CDR3 region is CASSQERGGWNTQYF. The CDR3 DNA reads TGTGCCAGCAGCCAAGAGCGGGGGGGCTGGAATACGCAGTATTTT.

V and J are TRBV5-5 and TRBJ2-1, with a tentative D call TRBD2 (7 bases). This CDR3 has 17 residues. The V end lost 5 bases, the J end lost 7 bases, and 25 bases lay between the germline ends. The germline CDR1 and CDR2 sequences are SGHKS and YYEKEE (reference sequence). CDR3 residues: CASRRWGGGGYRNEQFF. CDR3 coding DNA: TGTGCCAGCAGACGCTGGGGGGGCGGGGGCTATAGGAATGAGCAGTTCTTC.

This clonotype occurred a few times. The chain has TRBV18 and TRBJ1-5, with D maybe TRBD1 (5 bases). The V and J ends lost 2 bases and 2 bases respectively, with 10 bases between them. This CDR3 is 15 amino acids long. Germline values: CDR1 KGHSH, CDR2 LQKENI. This CDR3 reads CASSPSGGGNQPQHF. The CDR3 nucleotides read TGTGCCAGCTCACCATCGGGAGGGGGCAATCAGCCCCAGCATTTT.

The genes are TRBV30 and TRBJ2-3; D perhaps matches TRBD1 (6 bases). Germline CDR1 is GTSNPN and CDR2 is SVGIG (reference sequence). The V gene lost 0 bases and the J gene lost 0 bases, with 10 bases spanning the gap. The CDR3 sequence is 15 residues long. The CDR3 nucleotides read TGTGCCTGGAGTGTAGGGCAGGGGAGCACAGATACGCAGTATTTT. Translating gives CAWSVGQGSTDTQYF. Filled out from reference TRBV30 and TRBJ2-3, the complete variable domain reads SQTIHQWPATLVQPVGSPLSLECTVEGTSNPNLYWYRQAAGRGLQLLFYSVGIGQISSEVPQNLSASRPQDRQFILSSKKLLLSDSGFYLCAWSVGQGSTDTQYFGPGTRLTVL.